This T cell receptor (beta chain) was sequenced during a study of T cells in Graves' hyperthyroidism and ophthalmopathy. Study-wide points: Blood samples included most of the expanded thyroid clonotypes exceeding 0.001.

RNA transcripts were the template for amplifying TCR beta CDR3 regions. The primer set for the first-round RT-PCR of the TCR CDR3 was HTBI. TCRdb fed the multiplex PCR reads into MiXCR, producing one record per CDR3 protein. The sample contains around 690,000 distinct CDR3 sequences, roughly 20% of which appear only once. At least ten counts were recorded for this clonotype. Its target is unknown. Cells are PBMCs isolated from 10 ml of fresh blood. Germline assignment: CDR1 LGHDT and CDR2 YNNKEL (reference sequence). V shed 5 bases and J shed 0 bases, with 9 bases lying between them. There are 14 residues in the CDR3.

The rearrangement joins TRBV3-1 to TRBJ2-3; no clear D. The sequenced material came from blood. This sequence was found in a man aged 25-40 years with Graves' ophthalmopathy. The CDR3 loop is CASSYGLSTDTQYF. CDR3 DNA sequence: TGTGCCAGCAGCTACGGGCTAAGCACAGATACGCAGTATTTT.